These 27 T cell receptor beta chains were all obtained from the same sample, sequenced in a study of T-cell reconstitution after alpha-beta-depleted transplantation in children. The TCRbeta library incorporated unique molecular identifiers. In TCRdb, the PCR reads were re-called with MiXCR into one record per CDR3 protein. The profile shows approximately 520,000 distinct CDR3 sequences, 32% of them singletons. The sequencing here drew on PBMCs from the stem cell graft donor, taken from the stem cell graft. The receptors shown here come from a human donor who donated a stem cell graft to a child with aplastic anemia.

The chain employs TRBV25-1 and TRBJ1-5; TRBD1 might be the D (6 bases). The CDR3 loop spans 14 amino acids. Per the germline V gene, CDR1 is MGHDK and CDR2 is SYGVNS. V was cut by 1 base and J by 7 bases, with 11 bases left in between. In DNA form, the CDR3 reads TGTGCCAGCAGTGAATGGGGGGGGGCGCAGCCCCAGCATTTT. Amino acid sequence: CASSEWGGAQPQHF.

The CDR3: CASSQTSGKDYEQYF. The CDR3 nucleotides are TGTGCCAGCAGCCAGACTAGCGGGAAGGACTACGAGCAGTACTTC. This sequence joins TRBV3-1 and TRBJ2-7; TRBD2 matches at 11 bases. Germline CDR1 reads LGHDT; CDR2 reads YNNKEL (reference sequence). The CDR3 runs 15 residues. With V trimmed by 3 bases and J by 3 bases, 4 bases remained unmatched.

This clonotype was seen a handful of times. The chain uses TRBV6-5 and TRBJ2-7, with 7 positions matching TRBD1. The CDR3 consists of 13 residues. Trimming cost V 6 bases and J 3 bases; bases outside gene matches: 5. Germline V gene sequence: CDR1 MNHEY, CDR2 SVGAGI. The CDR3 loop reads CASSLTGVYEQYF. The DNA of the CDR3 is TGTGCCAGCAGCTTAACAGGGGTCTACGAGCAGTACTTC.

V gene TRBV7-6 combines with J gene TRBJ2-7, with TRBD2 matching over 7 bases. This CDR3 has 16 amino acids. Germline-derived CDR1 and CDR2 are SGHVS and FNYEAQ. Losses at the gene ends were 5 bases for V and 2 bases for J; bases not matched to a gene: 12. CDR3 amino acids: CASSPRGLADAYEQYV. CDR3 in DNA: TGTGCCAGCAGCCCCCGAGGGCTAGCGGACGCCTACGAGCAGTACGTC.

The chain has TRBV7-2 and TRBJ1-1; D is unclear. The CDR3 sequence is 11 residues long. The germline V gene encodes CDR1 SGHTA and CDR2 FQGNSA. The V end lost 7 bases, the J end lost 5 bases, and 8 bases lay between the germline ends. Here the CDR3 reads CASKSLTEAFF. Here the CDR3 DNA reads TGTGCCAGCAAAAGCCTTACTGAAGCTTTCTTT.

This clonotype was counted between two and nine times. The rearrangement uses TRBV29-1 and TRBJ2-2; tentative D call: TRBD1 (5 bases). V shed 6 bases and J shed 1 base, with 9 bases lying between them. The CDR3 is 13 amino acids. Germline values: CDR1 SQVTM, CDR2 ANQGSEA. CDR3 DNA: TGCAGCGTGGAGACAGAGAACACCGGGGAGCTGTTTTTT. It encodes CSVETENTGELFF.

The chain combines TRBV12-3 or TRBV12-4 with TRBJ2-1; no definite D call. CDR3 length: 15 amino acids. Trimming took off 10 bases at V and 6 bases at J, with 22 bases between the two ends. Written as DNA, the CDR3 is TGTGCCATTCTGCCCCGGCGCGCCACATCCAATGAGCAGTTCTTC. This encodes CAILPRRATSNEQFF.

This chain joins TRBV11-2 and TRBJ2-7, with D hard to call. The CDR3 sequence is 18 residues long. CDR1 and CDR2 (germline): SGHAT, FQNNGV. V lost 3 bases and J lost 2, with 23 bases in between. The CDR3 reads CASSFNGPPANPPYEQYF. DNA of the CDR3: TGTGCCAGCAGCTTTAATGGCCCCCCGGCAAACCCTCCCTACGAGCAGTACTTC.

The V gene is TRBV30, the J gene TRBJ1-5; possibly TRBD1 for D (6 bases). CDR1 is GTSNPN, CDR2 SVGIG, per germline (reference sequence). The CDR3 consists of 13 residues. V lost 3 bases, J lost 6 bases, and 12 bases lay in between. The CDR3 spells CAWSLGGGQPQHF. The DNA for the CDR3 is TGTGCCTGGAGCTTGGGGGGCGGTCAGCCCCAGCATTTT.

J is TRBJ1-3 and V is TRBV30; D gene unclear. Trimming cost V 0 bases and J 0 bases, with 15 bases left between them. This CDR3 is 17 amino acids long. Germline values: CDR1 GTSNPN, CDR2 SVGIG (reference sequence). The CDR3 DNA sequence: TGTGCCTGGAGTGTATCTGTCACCTCGGGCTCTGGAAACACCATATATTTT. Protein sequence: CAWSVSVTSGSGNTIYF.

This chain links TRBV2 with TRBJ1-1; D is unclear. The CDR3 totals 14 residues. V lost 7 bases, J lost 3 bases, and 15 bases lay in between. The germline gives CDR1 SNHLY, CDR2 FYNNEI. The CDR3 bases are TGTGCCAGCACACCGTTGTGGGTAGACACTGAAGCTTTCTTT. It translates to CASTPLWVDTEAFF. Full variable domain (remainder filled in from reference TRBV2 and TRBJ1-1): EPEVTQTPSHQVTQMGQEVILRCVPISNHLYFYWYRQILGQKVEFLVSFYNNEISEKSEIFDDQFSVERPDGSNFTLKIRSTKLEDSAMYFCASTPLWVDTEAFFGQGTRLTVV.

The rearrangement uses TRBV18 and TRBJ2-5; D call uncertain. Germline CDR1 and CDR2: KGHSH and LQKENI. V lost 1 base and J 5 bases, leaving 8 bases between the germline ends. This CDR3 contains 13 residues. CDR3 coding DNA: TGTGCCAGCTCACCACGGATGGGGGAGACCCAGTACTTC. It codes for CASSPRMGETQYF. Variable domain in full (rest from reference TRBV18 and TRBJ2-5): NAGVMQNPRHLVRRRGQEARLRCSPMKGHSHVYWYRQLPEEGLKFMVYLQKENIIDESGMPKERFSAEFPKEGPSILRIQQVVRGDSAAYFCASSPRMGETQYFGPGTRLLVL.

The chain links TRBV28 to TRBJ2-5; the D is unclear. In germline, CDR1 is MDHEN, CDR2 SYDVKM. V was cut by 7 bases and J by 5 bases, with 11 bases left in between. The CDR3 contains 12 residues. For the CDR3, the DNA is TGTGCCAGCACCACGAGTATGGAGACCCAGTACTTC. It specifies CASTTSMETQYF.

This sequence joins TRBV28 and TRBJ1-1, with D perhaps matching TRBD1 (5 bases). V dropped 5 bases and J dropped 2 bases, with 15 bases sitting between them. The CDR3 is 15 amino acids. CDR1 MDHEN and CDR2 SYDVKM come from the germline V gene. CDR3 loop: CASSHAGRGNTEAFF. The CDR3 bases are TGTGCCAGCAGTCATGCAGGGAGGGGTAACACTGAAGCTTTCTTT.

This chain joins TRBV30 and TRBJ1-1; D call uncertain. This CDR3 has 18 amino acids. V dropped 0 bases and J dropped 0 bases, with 20 bases sitting between them. Germline-derived CDR1 and CDR2 are GTSNPN and SVGIG (reference sequence). This CDR3 reads CAWSVPAQWLGMNTEAFF. Here the CDR3 DNA reads TGTGCCTGGAGTGTACCCGCCCAGTGGTTGGGCATGAACACTGAAGCTTTCTTT.

This clonotype was seen more than once but under ten times. The chain carries TRBV7-6 and TRBJ2-3, with 10 bases aligning to TRBD1. CDR1 is SGHVS and CDR2 is FNYEAQ in the germline V gene. Trimming removed 5 bases from V and 3 bases from J; junction bases left unmatched: 5. The length of the CDR3 is 15 residues. The DNA of the CDR3 is TGTGCCAGCAGCGGGGACAGGGGTCTTACAGATACGCAGTATTTT. Translation: CASSGDRGLTDTQYF. The whole variable domain, filled in from reference TRBV7-6 and TRBJ2-3, reads GAGVSQSPRYKVTKRGQDVALRCDPISGHVSLYWYRQALGQGPEFLTYFNYEAQQDKSGLPNDRFSAERPEGSISTLTIQRTEQRDSAMYRCASSGDRGLTDTQYFGPGTRLTVL.

DNA for the CDR3: TGCGCCAGCAGCTTTGCTAGCGTGGGAGGTGAGCAGTTCTTC. Translated: CASSFASVGGEQFF. The rearrangement uses TRBV5-1 and TRBJ2-1, with D possibly being TRBD2 (6 bases). Trimming took 2 bases from V and 9 from J, leaving 15 bases between them. The CDR3 spans 14 residues. Germline V CDR1 and CDR2: SGHRS, YFSETQ.

The table lists this clonotype with a few counts. V and J are TRBV5-1 and TRBJ1-2; 7 bases are shared with TRBD1. Germline V gene data show CDR1 as SGHRS and CDR2 as YFSETQ. This CDR3 has 13 amino acids. With 3 bases clipped from V and 4 bases from J, the junction kept 3 bases outside the gene matches. The CDR3 DNA reads TGCGCCAGCAGCTCGGGACAGATCTATGGCTACACCTTC. Its protein is CASSSGQIYGYTF. Full variable domain (outside the CDR3, taken from reference TRBV5-1 and TRBJ1-2): KAGVTQTPRYLIKTRGQQVTLSCSPISGHRSVSWYQQTPGQGLQFLFEYFSETQRNKGNFPGRFSGRQFSNSRSEMNVSTLELGDSALYLCASSSGQIYGYTFGSGTRLTVV.

The rearrangement uses TRBV29-1 and TRBJ2-2; 12 bases match TRBD2. Germline loops: CDR1 SQVTM, CDR2 ANQGSEA. The V and J ends lost 6 bases and 3 bases, in that order; junction bases with no gene match: 5. The CDR3 runs 15 residues. The CDR3 protein is CSVPRLAGDTGELFF. Written as DNA, the CDR3 is TGCAGCGTCCCCCGACTAGCGGGAGACACCGGGGAGCTGTTTTTT.

The CDR3 DNA is TGTGCCAGCAGTTACGGGACAGGGAGGGCCGGGGAGCTGTTTTTT. Translation gives CASSYGTGRAGELFF. The rearrangement uses TRBV12-3 or TRBV12-4 and TRBJ2-2; 9 positions match TRBD1. CDR3 size: 15 residues. V dropped 4 bases and J dropped 6; count of bases not matched to a gene: 6.

This sequence joins TRBV5-1 and TRBJ2-1; D tentatively fits TRBD1 or TRBD2 (6 bases each). V shed 7 bases and J shed 7 bases, with 18 bases lying between them. The CDR3 is 14 residues long. The germline V gene encodes CDR1 SGHRS and CDR2 YFSETQ. CDR3 loop: CASGRDLGQNEQFF. CDR3 DNA: TGCGCCAGCGGGCGGGACTTAGGACAGAATGAGCAGTTCTTC.

This clonotype was observed a handful of times. The gene calls are TRBV20-1 and TRBJ2-7; D gene ambiguous. The CDR3 is 10 amino acids. The ends were cut back, 6 bases at V and 6 bases at J, with 9 bases in the middle. Per the germline V gene, CDR1 is DFQATT and CDR2 is SNEGSKA (reference sequence). CDR3 loop: CSASRTEQYF. The CDR3, as DNA: TGCAGTGCCAGCCGGACCGAGCAGTACTTC.

This chain uses TRBV5-1 with TRBJ2-2; D is possibly TRBD2 (5 bases). The CDR3 totals 15 residues. Germline V CDR1 and CDR2: SGHRS, YFSETQ. Trimming stripped 2 bases from V and 0 bases from J, with 8 bases between. DNA of the CDR3: TGCGCCAGCAGCTTCGCGGGTCCGAACACCGGGGAGCTGTTTTTT. Translation gives CASSFAGPNTGELFF.

The chain employs TRBV28 and TRBJ2-1; 8 bases are a match to TRBD2. V lost 8 bases and J lost 0; bases outside the gene matches: 6. In germline, CDR1 is MDHEN, CDR2 SYDVKM. CDR3 length equals 15 residues. The CDR3 nucleotides read TGTGCCAGCTACACTAGCGGAGCCTCCTACAATGAGCAGTTCTTC. This codes for CASYTSGASYNEQFF. Complete variable domain (other parts from reference TRBV28 and TRBJ2-1): DVKVTQSSRYLVKRTGEKVFLECVQDMDHENMFWYRQDPGLGLRLIYFSYDVKMKEKGDIPEGYSVSREKKERFSLILESASTNQTSMYLCASYTSGASYNEQFFGPGTRLTVL.

CDR3 residues: CSATGVETSYEQYF. The CDR3 coding sequence is TGCAGTGCCACCGGCGTTGAGACGAGCTACGAGCAGTACTTC. The chain has TRBV20-1 and TRBJ2-7; no definite D call. The CDR3 extends over 14 amino acids. Trimming left V 6 bases short and J 3 bases short, with 18 bases between. The germline V gene has CDR1 DFQATT and CDR2 SNEGSKA (reference sequence).

This clonotype has just one count. The rearrangement links TRBV9 to TRBJ1-1; D gene ambiguous. Germline V gene data show CDR1 as SGDLS and CDR2 as YYNGEE. The ends were cut back, 2 bases at V and 1 base at J, with 24 bases in the middle. The CDR3 runs 19 residues. The CDR3 is CASSVLTFRVGSENTEAFF. The CDR3 DNA sequence: TGTGCCAGCAGCGTGCTAACTTTCCGTGTGGGTTCCGAGAACACTGAAGCTTTCTTT. The whole variable domain, filled in from reference TRBV9 and TRBJ1-1, reads DSGVTQTPKHLITATGQRVTLRCSPRSGDLSVYWYQQSLDQGLQFLIQYYNGEERAKGNILERFSAQQFPDLHSELNLSSLELGDSALYFCASSVLTFRVGSENTEAFFGQGTRLTVV.

This clonotype turned up a few times. This rearrangement joins TRBV29-1 to TRBJ2-3; 8 nucleotides line up with TRBD1. The V gene's germline CDR1 is SQVTM and CDR2 ANQGSEA. Trimming cost V 7 bases and J 6 bases; bases outside gene matches: 9. This CDR3 spans 13 amino acids. The CDR3 loop reads CSGYPRGRDTQYF. CDR3 DNA sequence: TGCAGCGGGTACCCCAGGGGGCGGGATACGCAGTATTTT.